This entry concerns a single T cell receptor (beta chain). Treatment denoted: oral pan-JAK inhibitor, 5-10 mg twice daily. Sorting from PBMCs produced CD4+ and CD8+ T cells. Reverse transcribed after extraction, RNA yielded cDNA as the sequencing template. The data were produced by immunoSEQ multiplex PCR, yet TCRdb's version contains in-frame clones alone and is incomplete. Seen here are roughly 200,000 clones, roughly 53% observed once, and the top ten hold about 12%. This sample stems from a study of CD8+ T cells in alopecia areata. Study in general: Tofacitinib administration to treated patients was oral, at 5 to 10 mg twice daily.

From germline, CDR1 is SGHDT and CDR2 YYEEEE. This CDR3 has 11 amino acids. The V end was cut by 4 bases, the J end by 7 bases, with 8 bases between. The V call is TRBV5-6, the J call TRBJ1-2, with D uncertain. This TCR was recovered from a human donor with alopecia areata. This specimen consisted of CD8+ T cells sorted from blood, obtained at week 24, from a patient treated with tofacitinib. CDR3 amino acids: CASSLGLGYTF. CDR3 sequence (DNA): TGTGCCAGCAGCCTTGGTCTTGGCTACACCTTC.